This TCR beta chain was found in a study of beta chain features in type 1 diabetes. General study findings and limits: Compared with healthy donors, patients appeared to share more similar naive, central memory and regulatory TCRB repertoires.

This clone was detected a few times. Antigen specificity is unknown. The whole isolated RNA underwent reverse transcription, so sequencing captured expressed TCRB transcripts. The data were produced by immunoSEQ multiplex PCR, yet TCRdb's version contains in-frame clones alone and is incomplete. Of 360,000 or so clones detected, roughly a fifth appear once; the ten largest clones hold under 0.05%. Heparinised blood was drawn once per donor, averaging about 116 mL. The CDR3 is made up of 13 amino acids. CDR1 and CDR2 (germline): SQVTM, ANQGSEA. V lost 2 bases to trimming and J lost 0 bases, with 7 bases between them.

J is TRBJ1-1 and V is TRBV29-1; D not resolved. The sequence derives from a woman between 18 and 29 years old in good health. The sample comprised naive CD4+ T cells from blood. The chain's CDR3 is CSVEPYLNTEAFF. CDR3 in DNA: TGCAGCGTTGAACCGTATCTGAACACTGAAGCTTTCTTT.